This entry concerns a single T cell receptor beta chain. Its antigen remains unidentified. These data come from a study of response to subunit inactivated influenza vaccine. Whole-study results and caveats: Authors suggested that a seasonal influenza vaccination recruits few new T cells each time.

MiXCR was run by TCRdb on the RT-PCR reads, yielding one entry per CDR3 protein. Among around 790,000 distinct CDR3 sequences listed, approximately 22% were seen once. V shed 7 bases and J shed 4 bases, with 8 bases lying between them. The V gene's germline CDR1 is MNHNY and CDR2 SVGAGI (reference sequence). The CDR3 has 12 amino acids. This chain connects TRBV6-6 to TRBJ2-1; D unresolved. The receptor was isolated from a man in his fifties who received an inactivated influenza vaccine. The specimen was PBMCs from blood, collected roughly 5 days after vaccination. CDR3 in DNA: TGTGCCAGCACCTGGGAATACAATGAGCAGTTCTTC. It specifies CASTWEYNEQFF.